Shown below are 3 T cell receptor beta chains from a single sample sequenced in a study of T and B cells in COVID-19 patients. Multiplex PCR with BIOMED2 TRB-A/B primer pools amplified TRB rearrangements. TCRdb re-called the multiplex PCR reads through MiXCR, storing one row per CDR3 protein. The sample contains approximately 6,700 distinct CDR3 sequences, about 22% of which appear only once. From blood, roughly 240-550 ng of genomic DNA served as TRB template. Input material: blood. These receptors all stem from a human donor who had recovered from COVID-19.

The V and J genes are TRBV11-2 and TRBJ2-7; 10 bases map to TRBD2. The V and J ends lost 2 bases and 3 bases, in that order; junction bases with no gene match: 16. The V gene's germline CDR1 is SGHAT and CDR2 FQNNGV. The CDR3 has 19 residues. The CDR3 bases are TGTGCCAGCAGCTTAAATTCCCCGCCTAGCGGGGGAACGGGCTACGAGCAGTACTTC. It translates to CASSLNSPPSGGTGYEQYF.

This clonotype appeared many times. This sequence joins TRBV5-6 and TRBJ2-5; TRBD1 or TRBD2 may be the D gene (5 bases each). With 7 bases removed from V and 0 bases from J, the gap between germline ends came to 16 bases. Germline CDR1 is SGHDT and CDR2 is YYEEEE. The CDR3 is 15 residues long. The CDR3 is CASPWGTPYQETQYF. CDR3 DNA: TGTGCCAGCCCCTGGGGGACCCCGTACCAAGAGACCCAGTACTTC.

This clonotype is medium-sized (0.01 to 0.1%) by share. The chain has TRBV6-5 and TRBJ2-5; D not certain. CDR1 and CDR2 from the germline V gene are MNHEY and SVGAGI. The CDR3 runs to 12 residues. V dropped 7 bases and J dropped 1 base, with 7 bases sitting between them. CDR3 DNA sequence: TGTGCCAGCAATCGACCCCAAGAGACCCAGTACTTC. Translated: CASNRPQETQYF.